The sequence of this T cell receptor (beta chain) was determined in a study of shared clonotypes between healthy human individuals. Study conclusions and caveats: Even with large depth, rarefaction showed that sorted-subset sequencing was incomplete.

V shed 8 bases and J shed 0 bases, with 14 bases lying between them. This CDR3 spans 14 amino acids. Germline-derived CDR1 and CDR2 are SQVTM and ANQGSEA. As for this clone: Its antigen is still unknown.

Each sorted subset replicate got 200 ng genomic DNA, about 33,000 genomes. Sequencing used immunoSEQ multiplex PCR; TCRdb keeps in-frame clones, though not all of them. The table lists some 790,000 clones, roughly two thirds of them singletons, with approximately 1.7% in the top ten. Sequenced input: memory CD4+ T cells sorted from blood. As to subset: CD45RA-negative fraction. The chain couples TRBV29-1 to TRBJ2-1; D uncertain. The sequence derives from a woman aged 30 to 39 in good health. The CDR3 DNA reads TGCAGCTTCCAGACTCCTTACTCCTACAATGAGCAGTTCTTC. Translating it yields CSFQTPYSYNEQFF.